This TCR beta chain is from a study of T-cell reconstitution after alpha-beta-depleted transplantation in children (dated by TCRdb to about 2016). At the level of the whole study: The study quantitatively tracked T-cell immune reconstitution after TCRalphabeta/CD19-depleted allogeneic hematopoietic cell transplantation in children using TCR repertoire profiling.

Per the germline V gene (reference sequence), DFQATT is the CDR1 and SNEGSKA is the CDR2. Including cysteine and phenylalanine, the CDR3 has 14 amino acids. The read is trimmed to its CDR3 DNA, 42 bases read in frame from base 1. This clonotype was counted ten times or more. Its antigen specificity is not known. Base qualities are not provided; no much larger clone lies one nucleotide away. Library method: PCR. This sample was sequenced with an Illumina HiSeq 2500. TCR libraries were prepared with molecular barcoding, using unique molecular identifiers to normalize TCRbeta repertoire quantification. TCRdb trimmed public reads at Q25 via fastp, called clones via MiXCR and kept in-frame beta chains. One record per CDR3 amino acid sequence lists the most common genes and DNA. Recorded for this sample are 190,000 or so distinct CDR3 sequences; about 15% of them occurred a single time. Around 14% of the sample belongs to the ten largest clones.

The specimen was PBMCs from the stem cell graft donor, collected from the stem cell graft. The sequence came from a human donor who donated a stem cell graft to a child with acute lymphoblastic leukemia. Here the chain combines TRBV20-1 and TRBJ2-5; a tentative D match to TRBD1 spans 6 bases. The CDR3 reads CSVQGPTSVETQYF. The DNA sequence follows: TGCAGCGTTCAGGGGCCCACTAGTGTGGAGACCCAGTACTTC.